Listed here is a single T cell receptor (beta chain). The source of the sample is a study of cytomegalovirus exposure and HLA in healthy donors. Primers for the PCR totalled 60 Vbeta and 13 Jbeta. The table came from immunoSEQ multiplex PCR; TCRdb's copy has only in-frame clones and leaves some out. The table shows about 200,000 clones, with about 70% occurring only once. Trimming at V came to 4 bases and at J to 1 base, leaving 1 base not matched to a gene. Germline CDR1 reads MGHRA; CDR2 reads YSYEKL. This CDR3 is built from 14 residues. The specimen was PBMCs. V is TRBV4-1 and J is TRBJ2-7; 10 bases map to TRBD1. This sequence was found in a woman in her 30s in good health and CMV-seronegative. CDR3 region: CASSRDRGSYEQYF. For the CDR3, the DNA is TGCGCCAGCAGCCGGGACAGGGGATCCTACGAGCAGTACTTC.